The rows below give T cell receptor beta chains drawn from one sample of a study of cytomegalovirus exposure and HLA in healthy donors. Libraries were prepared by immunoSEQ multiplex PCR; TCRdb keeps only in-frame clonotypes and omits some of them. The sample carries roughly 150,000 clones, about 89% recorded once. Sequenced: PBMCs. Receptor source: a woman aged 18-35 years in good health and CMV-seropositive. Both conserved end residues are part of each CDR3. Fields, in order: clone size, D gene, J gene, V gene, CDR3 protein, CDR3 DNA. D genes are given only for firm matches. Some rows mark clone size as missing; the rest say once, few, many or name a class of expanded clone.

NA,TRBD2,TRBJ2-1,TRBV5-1,CASSENLAGGVNEQFF,TGCGCCAGCAGCGAAAATCTAGCGGGAGGAGTGAATGAGCAGTTCTTC
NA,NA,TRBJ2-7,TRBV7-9,CASGKLTYEQYF,TGTGCCAGCGGAAAACTAACCTACGAGCAGTACTTC
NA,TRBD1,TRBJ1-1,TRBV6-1,CASSGTGVNTEAFF,TGTGCCAGCAGTGGCACAGGGGTGAACACTGAAGCTTTCTTT
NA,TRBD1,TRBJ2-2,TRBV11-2,CASSGQGAYTGELFF,TGTGCCAGCAGCGGACAGGGGGCTTACACCGGGGAGCTGTTTTTT
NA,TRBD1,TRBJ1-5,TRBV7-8,CASSRGQGRSNQPQHF,TGTGCCAGCAGCCGCGGACAGGGCCGGAGCAATCAGCCCCAGCATTTT
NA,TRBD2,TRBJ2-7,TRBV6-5,CASRVAGVSYEQYF,TGTGCCAGCAGGGTAGCGGGAGTCTCCTACGAGCAGTACTTC
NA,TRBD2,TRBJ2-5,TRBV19,CASSTRMNRASGRVETQYF,TGTGCCAGTAGCACCCGGATGAACAGGGCTAGCGGGAGGGTGGAAACCCAGTACTTC
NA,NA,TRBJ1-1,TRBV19,CASKLTGDVNTEAFF,TGTGCCAGTAAACTGACAGGAGATGTGAACACTGAAGCTTTCTTT
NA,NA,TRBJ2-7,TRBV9,CASSVGGSPYEQYF,TGTGCCAGCAGCGTAGGAGGCAGCCCCTACGAGCAGTACTTC
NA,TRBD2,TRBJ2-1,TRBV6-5,CASSSGLAGYNEQFF,TGTGCCAGCAGTTCGGGACTAGCGGGGTACAATGAGCAGTTCTTC
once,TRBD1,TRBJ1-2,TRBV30,CAWSPTDRGLRVNGYTF,TGTGCCTGGAGTCCGACCGACAGGGGGCTTAGGGTTAATGGCTACACCTTC
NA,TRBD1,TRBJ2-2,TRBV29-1,CSVEISPGQGNTGELFF,TGCAGCGTTGAAATCTCCCCGGGACAGGGGAACACCGGGGAGCTGTTTTTT
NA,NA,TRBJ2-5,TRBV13,CASSFGGDQETQYF,TGTGCCAGCAGCTTTGGGGGCGACCAGGAGACCCAGTACTTC
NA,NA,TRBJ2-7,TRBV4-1,CASSLTHGGAYEQYF,TGCGCCAGCAGCCTAACCCATGGGGGCGCCTACGAGCAGTACTTC
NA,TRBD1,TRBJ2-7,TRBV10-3,CAIRPGQGAYEQYF,TGTGCCATCAGGCCAGGACAGGGGGCCTACGAGCAGTACTTC
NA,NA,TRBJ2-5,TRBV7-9,CASSFWTEETQYF,TGTGCCAGCAGCTTTTGGACAGAAGAGACCCAGTACTTC
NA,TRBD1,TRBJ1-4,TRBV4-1,CASSQTLPGQGYEKLFF,TGCGCCAGCAGCCAGACATTACCAGGACAGGGTTATGAAAAACTGTTTTTT